This TCR beta chain came from a study of T cell repertoires in cytomegalovirus infection. Whole-study results and caveats: HLA-C-restricted CMV clonotypes gave the most frequent clonotype in two of eight donors. Pooled public TCR beta family frequency picked out CMV carriers with the relevant HLA.

This clonotype showed up many times. Its antigen is undetermined. This CDR3 has 13 residues. V was clipped by 11 bases and J by 1 base; unmatched bases: 8. Germline CDR1 ENHRY, CDR2 SYGVKD. TCRdb re-called the reads with MiXCR, one entry per CDR3 protein. This table holds some 220,000 distinct CDR3 sequences, approximately 7% found once. The source material was PBMCs. This clonotype was obtained from a human donor in good health (CMV status not recorded). Some clones in this sample may be carry-over from other donors' samples. This chain uses TRBV10-3 with TRBJ2-7; 7 bases fit TRBD2. CDR3 coding DNA: TGTGCCGCGGGGGTCTCCGTATCCTACGAGCAGTACTTC. Its protein is CAAGVSVSYEQYF.